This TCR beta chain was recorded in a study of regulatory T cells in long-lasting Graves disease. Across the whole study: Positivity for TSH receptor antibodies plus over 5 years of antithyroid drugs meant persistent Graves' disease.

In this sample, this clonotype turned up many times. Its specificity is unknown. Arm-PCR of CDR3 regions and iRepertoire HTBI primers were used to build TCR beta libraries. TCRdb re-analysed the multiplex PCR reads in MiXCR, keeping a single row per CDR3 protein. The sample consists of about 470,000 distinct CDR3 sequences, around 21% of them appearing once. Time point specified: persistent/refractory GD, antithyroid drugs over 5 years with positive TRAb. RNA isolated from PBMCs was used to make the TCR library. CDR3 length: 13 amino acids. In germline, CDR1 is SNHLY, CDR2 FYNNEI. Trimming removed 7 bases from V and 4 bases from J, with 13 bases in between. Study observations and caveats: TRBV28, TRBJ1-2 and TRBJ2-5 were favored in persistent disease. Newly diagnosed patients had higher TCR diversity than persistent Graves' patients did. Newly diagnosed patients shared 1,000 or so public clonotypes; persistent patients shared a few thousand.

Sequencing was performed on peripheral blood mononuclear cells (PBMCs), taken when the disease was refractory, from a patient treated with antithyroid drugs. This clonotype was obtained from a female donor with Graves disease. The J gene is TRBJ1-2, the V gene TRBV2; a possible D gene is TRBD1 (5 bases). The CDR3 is CASTQVGGYGYTF. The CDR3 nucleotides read TGTGCCAGCACGCAGGTGGGGGGCTATGGCTACACCTTC. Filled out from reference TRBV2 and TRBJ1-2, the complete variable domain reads EPEVTQTPSHQVTQMGQEVILRCVPISNHLYFYWYRQILGQKVEFLVSFYNNEISEKSEIFDDQFSVERPDGSNFTLKIRSTKLEDSAMYFCASTQVGGYGYTFGSGTRLTVV.